This entry is about one T cell receptor beta chain. The antigen remains undetermined. A far bigger clonotype differs at one base, so this is likely a read error. This specimen comes from a study of shared clonotypes between healthy human individuals. Study-wide results and caveats: Collection of samples was limited to blood; tissue repertoires likely differ.

Each cell subset's genomic DNA was divided evenly among several immunoSEQ plates. The table came from immunoSEQ multiplex PCR; TCRdb's copy has only in-frame clones and leaves some out. The sample shows fewer than 650,000 clones, 75% to 85% of them seen only once. CDR1 is LNHDA, CDR2 SQIVND, per germline (reference sequence). The CDR3 is 17 amino acids. The junction had 11 bases not matched to a gene; V was cut back by 4 bases and J by 2 bases. The sample comprised PBMCs. The sequence derives from a woman aged 40 to 50 in good health. Some clones in this sample may be carry-over from other donors' samples. This chain connects TRBV19 to TRBJ1-5, with TRBD1 identical over 7 bases. The CDR3 DNA reads TGTGCCAGTAGTAAAGGGTGGACAGGACGGGGCAATCAGCCCCAGCATTTT. Its protein is CASSKGWTGRGNQPQHF.